This TCR beta chain was identified in a study of T cell repertoires in cytomegalovirus infection. TCRdb itself ran the reads through MiXCR, one entry per CDR3 protein. The table has 290,000 or so distinct CDR3 sequences, approximately 10% seen once. Remarks on this clonotype: Its antigen is as yet unknown.

The germline V gene has CDR1 DFQATT and CDR2 SNEGSKA (reference sequence). V was trimmed by 0 bases and J by 10 bases, leaving 13 bases between them. This CDR3 is built from 13 residues. Study results and caveats: CMV carriers having the relevant HLA were flagged by cumulative public TCR beta family frequency.

This receptor was obtained from a human donor in good health (CMV status not recorded). Some clones in this sample may be carry-over from other donors' samples. What was sequenced was PBMCs. This rearrangement joins TRBV20-1 to TRBJ2-1; D remains unclear. CDR3 bases: TGCAGTGCTAGAGATGTTGGCTCCAAGGAGCAGTTCTTC. This gives the protein CSARDVGSKEQFF.